This is a list of T cell receptor beta chains from one sample in a study of T cell responses to AZD1222 COVID-19 vaccine. Only in-frame clones appear in the TCRdb table, and some are missing; sequencing was by immunoSEQ multiplex PCR. There are about 150,000 clones in the sample; roughly 87% occur only once, and under 2% lies in the top ten. The material was peripheral blood, obtained 28 days after the second AZD1222 dose. The receptors originated from an adult who received the AZD1222 COVID-19 vaccine. Both conserved end residues are part of each CDR3. D genes are given only for firm matches. Expanded clones are given a class, and other clones once, few, many or no size at all.

clone_size: once
d_call: -
j_call: TRBJ2-3
v_call: TRBV9
cdr3_nt: TGTGCCAGCAGCGTAGGTCAGATGGATACGCAGTATTTT
cdr3_aa: CASSVGQMDTQYF

clone_size: once
d_call: -
j_call: TRBJ2-1
v_call: TRBV19
cdr3_nt: TGTGCCAGTAGTATGTTATCGGTGAGCTCCTACAATGAGCAGTTCTTC
cdr3_aa: CASSMLSVSSYNEQFF

clone_size: -
d_call: TRBD1
j_call: TRBJ1-1
v_call: TRBV5-1
cdr3_nt: TGCGCCAGCAGCCTGGGACAGGCGGTGAACACTGAAGCTTTCTTT
cdr3_aa: CASSLGQAVNTEAFF

clone_size: many
d_call: -
j_call: TRBJ1-1
v_call: TRBV6-2/TRBV6-3
cdr3_nt: TGTGCCAGCAGTGCGACAGAGAACACTGAAGCTTTCTTT
cdr3_aa: CASSATENTEAFF

clone_size: few
d_call: TRBD1
j_call: TRBJ1-5
v_call: TRBV28
cdr3_nt: TGTGCCAGCAGTTCCACAGGGGTGGTTCAGCCCCAGCATTTT
cdr3_aa: CASSSTGVVQPQHF

clone_size: -
d_call: -
j_call: TRBJ1-6
v_call: TRBV5-4
cdr3_nt: TGTGCCAGCAGCGAGGGGATCAATTCACCCCTCCACTTT
cdr3_aa: CASSEGINSPLHF

clone_size: -
d_call: -
j_call: TRBJ1-1
v_call: TRBV28
cdr3_nt: TGTGCCAGCAGTTTTGGGGACTCCCTGGGGACTGAAGCTTTCTTT
cdr3_aa: CASSFGDSLGTEAFF

clone_size: few
d_call: -
j_call: TRBJ2-7
v_call: TRBV2
cdr3_nt: TGTGCCAGCAGTGCGGACTGGAGCTCCTACGAGCAGTACTTC
cdr3_aa: CASSADWSSYEQYF

clone_size: -
d_call: TRBD1
j_call: TRBJ1-1
v_call: TRBV10-3
cdr3_nt: TGTGCCATCAGTCGGGACAGCAAGCAGACTGAAGCTTTCTTT
cdr3_aa: CAISRDSKQTEAFF

clone_size: few
d_call: TRBD1
j_call: TRBJ1-2
v_call: TRBV30
cdr3_nt: TGTGCCTGGAGAGGGGACAGGGGGCCTTTTGGCTACACCTTC
cdr3_aa: CAWRGDRGPFGYTF

clone_size: -
d_call: -
j_call: TRBJ1-5
v_call: TRBV4-3
cdr3_nt: TGCGCCAGCAGCCAAGATCGGGGTCAGCCCCAGCATTTT
cdr3_aa: CASSQDRGQPQHF

clone_size: -
d_call: TRBD2
j_call: TRBJ2-2
v_call: TRBV5-1
cdr3_nt: TGCGCCAGCAGCCGACTAGCGGGAACACCCGGGGAGCTGTTTTTT
cdr3_aa: CASSRLAGTPGELFF

clone_size: few
d_call: TRBD2
j_call: TRBJ2-7
v_call: TRBV20-1
cdr3_nt: TGCAGTGCTAGTCCGCCTAGCGGGACTAGGGAGCAGTACTTC
cdr3_aa: CSASPPSGTREQYF

clone_size: few
d_call: TRBD1
j_call: TRBJ2-7
v_call: TRBV18
cdr3_nt: TGTGCCAGCTCACCCCAGGACAGGGCCCAACAGTACTTC
cdr3_aa: CASSPQDRAQQYF

clone_size: -
d_call: -
j_call: TRBJ2-7
v_call: TRBV12-5
cdr3_nt: TGTGCTAGTGGTTGGGGACATCCCTACGAGCAGTACTTC
cdr3_aa: CASGWGHPYEQYF

clone_size: -
d_call: -
j_call: TRBJ1-2
v_call: TRBV5-1
cdr3_nt: TGCGCCAGCAGCTTGTCCAGTCCTTATGGCTACACCTTC
cdr3_aa: CASSLSSPYGYTF

clone_size: -
d_call: TRBD1
j_call: TRBJ2-1
v_call: TRBV5-8
cdr3_nt: TGTGCCAGCAGCAGGACAGGGGGCTCGAGCTCCTACAATGAGCAGTTCTTC
cdr3_aa: CASSRTGGSSSYNEQFF

clone_size: -
d_call: -
j_call: TRBJ1-2
v_call: TRBV7-9
cdr3_nt: TGTGCCAGCAGCCCGGACGGACTCTATGGCTACACCTTC
cdr3_aa: CASSPDGLYGYTF

clone_size: -
d_call: -
j_call: TRBJ1-3
v_call: TRBV7-8
cdr3_nt: TGTGCCAGCAGCTCCGATGGGTACGGAAACACCATATATTTT
cdr3_aa: CASSSDGYGNTIYF

clone_size: -
d_call: -
j_call: TRBJ1-4
v_call: TRBV4-3
cdr3_nt: TGCGCCAGCAGCCAAGATACGCGGAGTAGTTATGAAAAACTGTTTTTT
cdr3_aa: CASSQDTRSSYEKLFF

clone_size: few
d_call: -
j_call: TRBJ2-7
v_call: TRBV15
cdr3_nt: TGTGCCACCAGCAGAGATGGGGGCCTCTACGAGCAGTACTTC
cdr3_aa: CATSRDGGLYEQYF

clone_size: -
d_call: -
j_call: TRBJ1-4
v_call: TRBV12-3/TRBV12-4
cdr3_nt: TGTGCCAGCAGTAGGGCTAATGAAAAACTGTTTTTT
cdr3_aa: CASSRANEKLFF

clone_size: -
d_call: TRBD2
j_call: TRBJ2-2
v_call: TRBV4-1
cdr3_nt: TGCGCCAGCAGCCAAGTGATTAGCGGGAGGGGAAACACCGGGGAGCTGTTTTTT
cdr3_aa: CASSQVISGRGNTGELFF

clone_size: once
d_call: TRBD1
j_call: TRBJ1-3
v_call: TRBV6-1
cdr3_nt: TGTGCCAGCCAGCCCGGGACAGTTGGAAACACCATATATTTT
cdr3_aa: CASQPGTVGNTIYF

clone_size: -
d_call: -
j_call: TRBJ1-6
v_call: TRBV3-1/TRBV3-2
cdr3_nt: TGTGCCAGCAGCCAAGGGGGTTCACCCCTCCACTTT
cdr3_aa: CASSQGGSPLHF

clone_size: -
d_call: -
j_call: TRBJ1-5
v_call: TRBV19
cdr3_nt: TGTGCCAGTACTTCCGGGGCCCATCAGCCCCAGCATTTT
cdr3_aa: CASTSGAHQPQHF

clone_size: few
d_call: -
j_call: TRBJ1-3
v_call: TRBV28
cdr3_nt: TGTGCCAGCAGGAAGAGCTCTGGAAACACCATATATTTT
cdr3_aa: CASRKSSGNTIYF

clone_size: -
d_call: -
j_call: TRBJ1-5
v_call: TRBV5-5
cdr3_nt: TGTGCCAGCAGCACATCCGGGCTTCCCTATCAGCCCCAGCATTTT
cdr3_aa: CASSTSGLPYQPQHF

clone_size: -
d_call: TRBD2
j_call: TRBJ2-7
v_call: TRBV11-2
cdr3_nt: TGTGCCAGCAGCTTAGCAGGGAGGGCCGCTTACGAGCAGTACTTC
cdr3_aa: CASSLAGRAAYEQYF

clone_size: few
d_call: TRBD1
j_call: TRBJ2-7
v_call: TRBV9
cdr3_nt: TGTGCCAGCAGCCCACGGACAGGGAGCCTCTCCTACGAGCAGTACTTC
cdr3_aa: CASSPRTGSLSYEQYF

clone_size: -
d_call: -
j_call: TRBJ1-2
v_call: TRBV3-1/TRBV3-2
cdr3_nt: TGTGCCAGCAGCCTAAGACATTTGGGTAAGGGCTACACCTTC
cdr3_aa: CASSLRHLGKGYTF

clone_size: -
d_call: -
j_call: TRBJ2-1
v_call: TRBV27
cdr3_nt: TGTGCCAGCAGTTTATACAATGAGCAGTTCTTC
cdr3_aa: CASSLYNEQFF

clone_size: -
d_call: -
j_call: TRBJ2-2
v_call: TRBV19
cdr3_nt: TGTGCCAGCCGCCTCAGCCGGGGGACCGGGGAGCTGTTTTTT
cdr3_aa: CASRLSRGTGELFF

clone_size: -
d_call: -
j_call: TRBJ1-1
v_call: TRBV28
cdr3_nt: TGTGCCAGCACCTCTGCTCGGGAAGCTTTCTTT
cdr3_aa: CASTSAREAFF

clone_size: -
d_call: -
j_call: TRBJ1-2
v_call: TRBV30
cdr3_nt: TGTGCCTGGAGTTGGACAGAGGGGGGTGGCTACACCTTC
cdr3_aa: CAWSWTEGGGYTF

clone_size: -
d_call: TRBD1
j_call: TRBJ1-6
v_call: TRBV18
cdr3_nt: TGTGCCAGCTCCCCACAGGGGCCCCGGGGTAATTCACCCCTCCACTTT
cdr3_aa: CASSPQGPRGNSPLHF

clone_size: once
d_call: TRBD1
j_call: TRBJ1-2
v_call: TRBV6-5
cdr3_nt: TGTGCCAGCAGTCAGACAGGGGGAGGCTATGGCTACACCTTC
cdr3_aa: CASSQTGGGYGYTF